These 18 T cell receptor beta chains share one sample of origin, sequenced in a study of CD8+CD57+ T cells in acquired aplastic anemia. Genomic DNA acted as the template from which TCR beta VDJ combination and CDR3 sequence profiling were carried out. Each CDR3 protein gets one entry after TCRdb re-called the reads with MiXCR. The sample has 150,000 to 200,000 distinct CDR3 sequences; approximately 40% are singletons. Sample: sorted CD4+, CD8+, or CD8+CD57+ T cells (not recorded which) from PBMCs. The source is a human donor in good health.

This clonotype was detected ten times or more. J is TRBJ1-2 and V is TRBV30; D call uncertain. This CDR3 has 11 residues. Per germline, CDR1 GTSNPN and CDR2 SVGIG (reference sequence). The V end was cut by 3 bases, the J end by 8 bases, with 10 bases between. The CDR3: CAWRSIQGYTF. The DNA for the CDR3 is TGTGCCTGGAGGTCAATCCAAGGCTACACCTTC.

The sample holds many counts of this clonotype. The chain recombines TRBV5-4 with TRBJ2-3; D is possibly TRBD2 (6 bases). Germline assignment: CDR1 SGHNT and CDR2 YYREEE (reference sequence). The CDR3 runs to 16 residues. The V end was cut by 3 bases, the J end by 4 bases, with 18 bases between. CDR3 region: CASSSRGSGGADTQYF. Here the CDR3 DNA reads TGTGCCAGCAGCTCCCGGGGGAGCGGAGGGGCAGATACGCAGTATTTT.

The chain combines TRBV20-1 with TRBJ2-2; 8 positions agree with TRBD2. The CDR3 is made up of 17 amino acids. The germline V gene encodes CDR1 DFQATT and CDR2 SNEGSKA (reference sequence). Trimming cost V 0 bases and J 6 bases; bases outside gene matches: 12. Here the CDR3 reads CSARDYGRGLWAGELFF. CDR3 nucleotides: TGCAGTGCTAGAGATTACGGGAGGGGCCTATGGGCCGGGGAGCTGTTTTTT.

The chain joins TRBV14 to TRBJ2-7; no definite D call. This CDR3 region has 12 residues. Trimming left V 1 base short and J 3 bases short, with 4 bases between. CDR1 is SGHDN and CDR2 is FVKESK in the germline V gene. The CDR3 sequence is CASSQVLYEQYF. The CDR3 DNA reads as TGTGCCAGCAGCCAAGTACTCTACGAGCAGTACTTC. The whole variable domain, remainder taken from reference TRBV14 and TRBJ2-7, is EAGVTQFPSHSVIEKGQTVTLRCDPISGHDNLYWYRRVMGKEIKFLLHFVKESKQDESGMPNNRFLAERTGGTYSTLKVQPAELEDSGVYFCASSQVLYEQYFGPGTRLTVT.

Ten or more counts support this clonotype. J is TRBJ2-1 and V is TRBV29-1; the match to TRBD2 covers 12 bases. J was trimmed by 6 bases and V by 0 bases; bases with no gene match: 6. This CDR3 is 16 amino acids long. Looked up from germline, CDR1 is SQVTM and CDR2 is ANQGSEA. The CDR3 nucleotides read TGCAGCGTTGAAGACCTGGGGACTAGCGGGTTCAATGAGCAGTTCTTC. Encoded protein: CSVEDLGTSGFNEQFF.

In its sample, this clonotype was seen a few times. This chain connects TRBV12-3 or TRBV12-4 to TRBJ2-2; TRBD2 might be the D (6 bases). This CDR3 spans 16 amino acids. V lost 3 bases to trimming and J lost 0 bases, with 11 bases between them. CDR3: CASSFPGTANTGELFF. CDR3 nucleotide sequence: TGTGCCAGCAGTTTCCCAGGGACTGCGAACACCGGGGAGCTGTTTTTT.

CDR3 in amino acids: CATSDFPSQAGTGELFF. For the CDR3, the DNA is TGTGCCACCAGTGATTTCCCGAGTCAAGCAGGCACCGGGGAGCTGTTTTTT. The chain has TRBV24-1 and TRBJ2-2; D is unresolved. The CDR3 covers 17 residues. Germline CDR1 KGHDR, CDR2 SFDVKD. V was pared by 1 base and J by 4 bases, with 15 bases between.

V gene TRBV12-3 or TRBV12-4 combines with J gene TRBJ2-1; TRBD1 matches 7 bases. CDR3 length: 15 residues. The junction had 10 bases not matched to a gene; V was cut back by 5 bases and J by 6 bases. The CDR3 loop reads CASSTRQGLGNEQFF. DNA of the CDR3: TGTGCCAGCAGTACCCGACAGGGTTTGGGCAATGAGCAGTTCTTC.

This clonotype was found once. This sequence joins TRBV6-1 and TRBJ2-7; the match to TRBD1 covers 10 bases. The CDR3 length is 15 residues. The germline gives CDR1 MNHNS, CDR2 SASEGT. The V segment lost 3 bases and the J segment 1 base; nucleotides outside the gene matches: 3. As DNA, the CDR3 is TGTGCCAGCAGTGATCGACAGGGGGCTTCCTACGAGCAGTACTTC. Translation: CASSDRQGASYEQYF.

This clonotype was picked up many times. The chain couples TRBV7-3 to TRBJ1-1; D unresolved. The germline CDR1 and CDR2 sequences are SGHTA and FQGTGA. The CDR3 totals 13 residues. The V and J ends lost 6 bases and 0 bases respectively, with 8 bases between them. DNA of the CDR3: TGTGCCAGCAGGACCGGTTTGAACACTGAAGCTTTCTTT. It codes for CASRTGLNTEAFF.

V is TRBV10-3 and J is TRBJ2-7, with 10 bases aligning to TRBD2. The trim removed 2 bases at V and 2 bases at J, leaving 3 bases unmatched. This CDR3 spans 15 amino acids. The germline CDR1 and CDR2 sequences are ENHRY and SYGVKD. As DNA, the CDR3 is TGTGCCATCAGTGAGGGACTAGCGGCGACCTACGAGCAGTACTTC. Amino acids: CAISEGLAATYEQYF.

This clonotype has ten or more counts. This CDR3 is CASSTDGGGRYGYTF. CDR3 bases: TGCGCCAGCAGTACTGATGGGGGGGGTCGCTATGGCTACACCTTC. V gene TRBV5-1 combines with J gene TRBJ1-2; tentatively, D is TRBD1 (5 bases). The CDR3 contains 15 residues. CDR1 is SGHRS and CDR2 is YFSETQ in the germline V gene. V dropped 5 bases and J dropped 4 bases, with 18 bases sitting between them.

This clonotype showed up many times. The chain carries TRBV6-1 and TRBJ1-5; 7 bases line up with TRBD1. The CDR3 is 15 residues long. The ends lost 5 bases at V and 3 bases at J; junction bases unmatched: 7. Germline V gene sequence: CDR1 MNHNS, CDR2 SASEGT. The CDR3 DNA reads as TGTGCCAGCAGTAAACCGACAGGGACCAATCAGCCCCAGCATTTT. This sequence encodes CASSKPTGTNQPQHF.

The gene calls are TRBV2 and TRBJ1-2; 7 bases map to TRBD1. Germline V gene sequence: CDR1 SNHLY, CDR2 FYNNEI. The trim removed 4 bases at V and 5 bases at J, leaving 10 bases unmatched. This CDR3 has 15 amino acids. In DNA, the CDR3 is TGTGCCAGCAGTGGGATTTTGGGGACAGATTATGGCTACACCTTC. This gives the protein CASSGILGTDYGYTF. The entire variable domain, with the rest obtained from reference TRBV2 and TRBJ1-2, is as follows: EPEVTQTPSHQVTQMGQEVILRCVPISNHLYFYWYRQILGQKVEFLVSFYNNEISEKSEIFDDQFSVERPDGSNFTLKIRSTKLEDSAMYFCASSGILGTDYGYTFGSGTRLTVV.

The chain joins TRBV6-2 or TRBV6-3 to TRBJ1-2; maybe TRBD1 (6 bases). This CDR3 region has 13 residues. Trimming stripped 6 bases from V and 4 bases from J, with 12 bases between. Per the germline V gene, CDR1 is MNHEY and CDR2 is SVGEGT. The CDR3 region is CASSQRTVYGYTF. The CDR3 DNA is TGTGCCAGCAGCCAAAGGACAGTCTATGGCTACACCTTC.

Here the CDR3 DNA reads TGTGCCAGCAGCGTAGTCCCTAGAAAAGAGACCCAGTACTTC. This sequence encodes CASSVVPRKETQYF. This sequence joins TRBV9 and TRBJ2-5, with D unresolved. This CDR3 is 14 amino acids long. The V end was cut by 0 bases, the J end by 3 bases, with 9 bases between. Germline values: CDR1 SGDLS, CDR2 YYNGEE.

Note on this clonotype: In this CDR3 the conserved last residue, phenylalanine or tryptophan, is missing, so a read error is likely. The genes are TRBV6-1 and TRBJ1-5; D uncertain. The CDR3 extends over 13 amino acids. The germline gives CDR1 MNHNS, CDR2 SASEGT. The V end was cut by 9 bases, the J end by 0 bases, with 9 bases between. The CDR3 region has the DNA TGTGCCAGTACAGCTCATAGCAATCAGCCCCAGCATTTA. The encoded protein is CASTAHSNQPQHL.

The V call is TRBV4-2, the J call TRBJ1-5, with D possibly matching TRBD1 (5 bases). V was shortened by 4 bases and J by 6 bases, with 25 bases between the two germline ends. CDR1 and CDR2 from the germline V gene are LGHNA and YNFKEQ. This CDR3 is 18 amino acids long. This CDR3 reads CASSREQGGPGGFQPQHF. CDR3 sequence (DNA): TGTGCCAGCAGCCGGGAGCAGGGAGGTCCCGGCGGCTTTCAGCCCCAGCATTTT.